This T cell receptor beta chain was sequenced in a study of T-cell reconstitution after alpha-beta-depleted transplantation in children. This clonotype has just a few counts. Unique molecular identifiers were built into the TCRbeta library. TCRdb re-derived calls from the PCR reads in MiXCR, one entry per CDR3 protein. The sample has about 600,000 distinct CDR3 sequences, around 23% seen once. The CDR3 has 15 amino acids. Looked up from germline, CDR1 is DFQATT and CDR2 is SNEGSKA (reference sequence). J was trimmed by 8 bases and V by 1 base; bases with no gene match: 5. The sequence was obtained from a boy in the first two years of life who had a stem cell transplant for acute myeloid leukemia, so the T cells may come from the graft donor. This chain uses TRBV20-1 with TRBJ2-1, with TRBD2 identical over 13 bases. The source was PBMCs, mostly from graft donor cells, collected 360 days after TCRalphabeta/CD19-depleted stem cell transplant. The CDR3 DNA follows: TGCAGTGCTAGAGGAACTAGCGGGGGGGTCTATGAGCAGTTCTTC. Its translation: CSARGTSGGVYEQFF.